This T cell receptor (beta chain) was obtained from a study of Graves' ophthalmopathy and Graves' hyperthyroidism. CDR3 regions of TCR beta were amplified from RNA transcripts. Second-round multiplex PCR followed a first-round RT-PCR using HTBI primers. TCRdb processed the multiplex PCR reads anew with MiXCR; each CDR3 protein has one entry. The table shows hundreds of thousands of distinct CDR3 sequences, with 20% to 25% occurring only once. Trimming stripped 7 bases from V and 5 bases from J, with 8 bases between. This CDR3 comprises 11 residues. CDR1 and CDR2 (germline): MNHNS, SASEGT. Sampling about 10 ml of fresh peripheral blood provided the PBMCs.

The V and J genes are TRBV6-1 and TRBJ2-5, with D possibly being TRBD2 (5 bases). The sample taken for sequencing was peripheral blood. The clonotype comes from a woman younger than 35 with stable Graves' hyperthyroidism. CDR3 region: CASIGVETQYF. The DNA of the CDR3 is TGTGCCAGCATCGGGGTCGAGACCCAGTACTTC.